A single sample is the source of the 26 T cell receptor beta chains below, sequenced in a study of cytomegalovirus exposure and HLA in healthy donors. Sequencing was performed with immunoSEQ multiplex PCR; in TCRdb, only in-frame clones are kept and a portion is missing. The sample has about 130,000 clones; about nine tenths are singletons. Sequencing was done on a sample of PBMCs. Source of these receptors: a woman aged 25-40 years in good health and CMV-seropositive.

The chain carries TRBV5-1 and TRBJ2-5; D might be TRBD1 (6 bases). Trimming cost V 4 bases and J 5 bases, with 9 bases left between them. The CDR3 has 12 amino acids. Germline loops: CDR1 SGHRS, CDR2 YFSETQ. The CDR3 region is CASSPQGETQYF. DNA for the CDR3: TGCGCCAGCAGCCCACAGGGCGAGACCCAGTACTTC.

The chain joins TRBV6-1 to TRBJ2-3; D is perhaps TRBD1 (5 bases). The V gene's germline CDR1 is MNHNS and CDR2 SASEGT. The V end lost 6 bases, the J end lost 2 bases, and 15 bases lay between the germline ends. The CDR3 runs to 15 residues. The CDR3 nucleotides read TGTGCCAGCAGAGCGACAGCCGAGCCCACAGATACGCAGTATTTT. Encoded protein: CASRATAEPTDTQYF.

CDR3 nucleotides: TGTGCCAGCAGCCCAGACAGGGGGAGTGATACTGAAGCTTTCTTT. It encodes CASSPDRGSDTEAFF. The chain uses TRBV11-2 and TRBJ1-1; 9 positions match TRBD1. The CDR3 runs to 15 residues. Germline lookup yields CDR1 SGHAT and CDR2 FQNNGV. J lost 5 bases, V lost 5 bases, and 9 bases had no gene match.

The rearrangement joins TRBV6-6 to TRBJ1-4; TRBD1 matches at 8 bases. The CDR3 runs 12 residues. Germline CDR1 is MNHNY and CDR2 is SVGAGI (reference sequence). V lost 6 bases, J lost 8 bases, and 2 bases stayed unmatched. This CDR3 is CASSNRGEKLFF. CDR3 DNA: TGTGCCAGCAGCAACAGGGGGGAAAAACTGTTTTTT.

This chain links TRBV2 with TRBJ2-2, with a weak D call TRBD1 (8 bases). This CDR3 has 13 amino acids. The germline V gene has CDR1 SNHLY and CDR2 FYNNEI. The CDR3 bases are TGTGCAGCGGGACAGGCGAACACCGGGGAGCTGTTTTTT. Amino acid sequence: CAAGQANTGELFF.

The rearrangement joins TRBV15 to TRBJ2-3, with 9 nucleotides matching TRBD1. Germline values: CDR1 LNHNV, CDR2 YYDKDF (reference sequence). This CDR3 comprises 16 residues. V lost 4 bases and J lost 4; bases outside the gene matches: 9. The CDR3 here is CATSMRDRVGADTQYF. CDR3 sequence (DNA): TGTGCCACCAGCATGCGGGACAGGGTTGGAGCAGATACGCAGTATTTT.

This chain joins TRBV5-4 and TRBJ2-5, with TRBD2 matching 9 bases. V gave up 1 base and J gave up 5 bases; unmatched junction bases: 0. Germline CDR1 is SGHNT and CDR2 is YYREEE (reference sequence). The CDR3 contains 13 residues. In nucleotides, the CDR3 is TGTGCCAGCAGCTTGACTAGCGGGGAGACCCAGTACTTC. This translates into CASSLTSGETQYF.

This clone was found once. The chain uses TRBV2 and TRBJ2-2, with TRBD2 as a possible D gene (5 bases). Germline V gene data show CDR1 as SNHLY and CDR2 as FYNNEI. The CDR3 is made up of 15 amino acids. V was pared by 4 bases and J by 6 bases, with 15 bases between. This chain's CDR3 is CASSVRGRRSGELFF. In DNA, the CDR3 is TGTGCCAGCAGTGTGAGAGGGAGAAGGTCCGGGGAGCTGTTTTTT.

The chain uses TRBV18 and TRBJ2-3; TRBD1 matches 9 bases. V lost 3 bases and J lost 2; bases outside the gene matches: 3. This CDR3 region has 15 residues. Looked up from germline, CDR1 is KGHSH and CDR2 is LQKENI. This CDR3 is CASSPRTGATDTQYF. DNA of the CDR3: TGTGCCAGCTCACCGAGGACAGGGGCCACAGATACGCAGTATTTT.

The rearrangement uses TRBV6-1 and TRBJ2-7; 12 bases line up with TRBD1. V lost 1 base to trimming and J lost 6 bases; unmatched junction nucleotides: 7. Germline loops: CDR1 MNHNS, CDR2 SASEGT. The CDR3 runs to 16 residues. Written as DNA, the CDR3 is TGTGCCAGCAGTGAAGAGGAGGGACAGGGGGCGTCCGAGCAGTACTTC. Translating gives CASSEEEGQGASEQYF.

V and J are TRBV5-4 and TRBJ2-1; 9 bases align to TRBD2. Trimming removed 5 bases from V and 0 bases from J; junction bases left unmatched: 6. The germline CDR1 and CDR2 sequences are SGHNT and YYREEE (reference sequence). CDR3 length equals 16 residues. CDR3 region: CASRTGGRASYNEQFF. The CDR3 DNA reads as TGTGCCAGCAGAACTGGCGGGAGGGCCTCCTACAATGAGCAGTTCTTC. The full variable domain, rest sourced from reference TRBV5-4 and TRBJ2-1, is ETGVTQSPTHLIKTRGQQVTLRCSSQSGHNTVSWYQQALGQGPQFIFQYYREEENGRGNFPPRFSGLQFPNYSSELNVNALELDDSALYLCASRTGGRASYNEQFFGPGTRLTVL.

The chain employs TRBV4-1 and TRBJ2-4; the D gene is possibly TRBD2 (5 bases). CDR3 length: 18 residues. Germline V gene sequence: CDR1 MGHRA, CDR2 YSYEKL. The V and J ends lost 2 bases and 8 bases respectively, with 25 bases between them. The CDR3 loop reads CASSQNAGWRNRAHIQYF. CDR3 in DNA: TGCGCCAGCAGCCAAAACGCGGGTTGGAGGAATCGTGCGCACATTCAGTACTTC.

This chain links TRBV18 with TRBJ2-1; TRBD1 agrees at 7 bases. This CDR3 has 12 amino acids. Germline CDR1 reads KGHSH; CDR2 reads LQKENI. The J segment lost 14 bases and the V segment lost 1 base, leaving 5 bases of the junction unmatched. CDR3 in DNA: TGTGCCAGCTCACCACTATCAGGGGGTGAGTTCTTC. As protein: CASSPLSGGEFF.

The genes are TRBV27 and TRBJ1-1; D is undetermined. Germline assignment: CDR1 MNHEY and CDR2 SMNVEV (reference sequence). Trimming stripped 5 bases from V and 6 bases from J, with 16 bases between. The CDR3 consists of 14 residues. The CDR3 nucleotides read TGTGCCAGCAGTCCATTCGGGAAAGTGTCTGAAGCTTTCTTT. Translation: CASSPFGKVSEAFF.

This chain joins TRBV4-1 and TRBJ1-5; 7 bases fit TRBD1. This CDR3 contains 15 residues. With 3 bases clipped from V and 3 bases from J, the junction kept 5 bases outside the gene matches. Looked up from germline, CDR1 is MGHRA and CDR2 is YSYEKL. The CDR3 DNA is TGCGCCAGCAGCCATTCAAAGGGGGCCAATCAGCCCCAGCATTTT. Translated, it gives CASSHSKGANQPQHF.

This chain links TRBV10-3 with TRBJ2-1; TRBD2 agrees at 8 bases. V was pared by 2 bases and J by 5 bases, with 11 bases of the junction left unmatched. CDR3 length equals 17 residues. From germline, CDR1 is ENHRY and CDR2 SYGVKD. The CDR3 bases are TGTGCCATCAGTGAGGTTCCGAGGCTAGCGGGTAACAATGAGCAGTTCTTC. Protein: CAISEVPRLAGNNEQFF.

This rearrangement joins TRBV6-6 to TRBJ2-2, with TRBD2 matching 10 bases. The trim removed 4 bases at V and 1 base at J, leaving 0 bases unmatched. The CDR3 extends over 15 amino acids. Germline assignment: CDR1 MNHNY and CDR2 SVGAGI (reference sequence). The CDR3 loop is CASSWTSGNTGELFF. CDR3 coding DNA: TGTGCCAGCAGTTGGACTAGCGGGAACACCGGGGAGCTGTTTTTT.

The chain couples TRBV5-1 to TRBJ2-7, with 11 bases matching TRBD1. Per germline, CDR1 SGHRS and CDR2 YFSETQ. This CDR3 contains 15 residues. V lost 4 bases and J lost 6; bases outside the gene matches: 9. The CDR3 region has the DNA TGCGCCAGCAGCGCCCGGGACAGGGGGTTAATCGAGCAGTACTTC. It is translated as CASSARDRGLIEQYF.

The rearrangement uses TRBV5-4 and TRBJ1-1, with TRBD1 as a possible D gene (5 bases). V was cut by 1 base and J by 13 bases, with 17 bases left in between. Per germline, CDR1 SGHNT and CDR2 YYREEE (reference sequence). This CDR3 is built from 13 residues. CDR3 sequence: CASSLRHDRSDFF. DNA for the CDR3: TGTGCCAGCAGCTTGCGACACGACAGAAGCGATTTCTTT.

This clone was observed at least ten times. The chain uses TRBV10-3 and TRBJ1-1, with D possibly TRBD1 on 5 matching bases. The V gene's germline CDR1 is ENHRY and CDR2 SYGVKD. The CDR3 consists of 10 residues. Deletions cut 8 bases from V and 5 bases from J, with 6 bases between. The CDR3 loop reads CAIGQTEAFF. In DNA, the CDR3 is TGTGCCATCGGACAAACTGAAGCTTTCTTT.

This clone appeared a single time. The chain combines TRBV5-1 with TRBJ2-1; a possible D gene is TRBD2 (5 bases). Germline-derived CDR1 and CDR2 are SGHRS and YFSETQ. This CDR3 has 18 residues. Trimming removed 3 bases from V and 7 bases from J, with 26 bases in between. CDR3 loop: CASSSPTGFERTINEQFF. The CDR3 bases are TGCGCCAGCAGCTCTCCGACCGGTTTTGAGCGGACCATAAATGAGCAGTTCTTC.

The chain is built from TRBV7-9 and TRBJ2-7, with 8 bases lining up with TRBD1. CDR3 length: 14 amino acids. Trimming at V came to 3 bases and at J to 2 bases, leaving 3 bases not matched to a gene. Germline V gives CDR1 SEHNR, CDR2 FQNEAQ (reference sequence). CDR3 loop: CASSFGTGTYEQYF. DNA for the CDR3: TGTGCCAGCAGCTTCGGGACAGGCACCTACGAGCAGTACTTC.

The rearrangement joins TRBV27 to TRBJ1-1; D may be TRBD1 (5 bases). CDR1 is MNHEY and CDR2 is SMNVEV in the germline V gene (reference sequence). Trimming cost V 10 bases and J 2 bases, with 20 bases left between them. CDR3 size: 15 residues. The CDR3 coding sequence is TGTGCCACCTCCCCCCTGGGGCAGGCTAACACTGAAGCTTTCTTT. Translating it yields CATSPLGQANTEAFF.

V is TRBV5-1 and J is TRBJ2-7; D is possibly TRBD2 (6 bases). Trimming cost V 2 bases and J 0 bases, with 9 bases left between them. The germline V gene encodes CDR1 SGHRS and CDR2 YFSETQ. This CDR3 spans 14 amino acids. The CDR3 reads CASSFDGSSYEQYF. The CDR3, as DNA: TGCGCCAGCAGCTTTGACGGGAGCTCCTACGAGCAGTACTTC.

V gene TRBV27 combines with J gene TRBJ1-1; no reliable D call. V lost 3 bases and J lost 0, with 8 bases in between. Looked up from germline, CDR1 is MNHEY and CDR2 is SMNVEV (reference sequence). The CDR3 is made up of 14 amino acids. CDR3: CASSLGRMNTEAFF. CDR3 nucleotide sequence: TGTGCCAGCAGTTTGGGCAGGATGAACACTGAAGCTTTCTTT.

This chain links TRBV2 with TRBJ1-2; D gene ambiguous. The CDR3 covers 12 residues. From germline, CDR1 is SNHLY and CDR2 FYNNEI. Trimming pared 11 bases from V and 1 base from J, leaving 11 bases between. CDR3 sequence reads: CAAPEGNYGYTF. The CDR3 DNA follows: TGTGCCGCACCCGAGGGTAACTATGGCTACACCTTC.